This TCR beta chain came from a study of a mutant IDH1 vaccine in newly diagnosed glioma. Study at large: Those enrolled had earlier been treated with radiotherapy, temozolomide, or both, mostly both.

The time point is: baseline, week 1 (first vaccination visit). Treatment noted: pre-vaccination baseline after standard-of-care therapy. The astrocytomas were IDH1-mutant, ATRX-negative, and WHO grade 3 or 4. Trimming shortened V by 5 bases and J by 1 base, and 11 bases separated the two germline ends. This CDR3 has 14 amino acids. The germline CDR1 and CDR2 sequences are SGHAT and FQNNGV. The table came from immunoSEQ multiplex PCR; TCRdb's copy has only in-frame clones and leaves some out. The repertoire holds over 80,000 clones, with approximately 90% as singletons. The chain employs TRBV11-2 and TRBJ1-1; D not resolved. Sequenced here: PBMCs, sampled from a glioma patient treated with radiotherapy, temozolomide or both. The sequence came from a woman in her 50s with glioma. CDR3 loop: CASSRGLQNTEAFF. CDR3 in DNA: TGTGCCAGCAGCAGAGGACTCCAGAACACTGAAGCTTTCTTT.